This TCR beta chain was recorded in a study of blood T cell repertoires in COVID-19. Germline loops: CDR1 LNHDA, CDR2 SQIVND (reference sequence). Trimming removed 3 bases at V and 0 bases at J, with 9 bases between. The CDR3 runs to 15 residues. The table came from immunoSEQ multiplex PCR; TCRdb's copy has only in-frame clones and leaves some out. The table includes over 250,000 clones, roughly 91% detected once. The sample comprised PBMCs or T cells enriched from blood (not recorded which). V is TRBV19 and J is TRBJ1-5; no clear D. This receptor was taken from a woman aged 55-70 years who had recovered from COVID-19. The CDR3 region is CASSIAEYSNQPQHF. CDR3 coding DNA: TGTGCCAGTAGTATTGCAGAATATAGCAATCAGCCCCAGCATTTT.